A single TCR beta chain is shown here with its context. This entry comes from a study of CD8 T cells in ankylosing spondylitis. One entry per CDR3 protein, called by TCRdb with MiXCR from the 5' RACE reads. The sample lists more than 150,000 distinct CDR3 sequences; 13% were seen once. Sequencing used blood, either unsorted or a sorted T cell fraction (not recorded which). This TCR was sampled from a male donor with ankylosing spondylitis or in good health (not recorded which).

The CDR3, as DNA: TGTGCCAGCAGCTTGTACGATACTAGCACAGATACGCAGTATTTT. Translation: CASSLYDTSTDTQYF. This chain joins TRBV7-9 and TRBJ2-3, with no clear D. Trimming stripped 3 bases from V and 0 bases from J, with 10 bases between. Germline V gene sequence: CDR1 SEHNR, CDR2 FQNEAQ (reference sequence). The CDR3 has 15 residues.